This T cell receptor beta chain is from a study of blood T cell repertoires in COVID-19. Study information: Donors in the United States, Italy and Spain gave samples during acute or convalescent COVID-19.

Germline loops: CDR1 SGHRS, CDR2 YFSETQ. Trimming cost V 1 base and J 5 bases; bases outside gene matches: 6. The CDR3 has 15 amino acids. Authors' methods: From reference gene primer amplification, estimates of nucleated cell counts were derived. Some clones are missing from TCRdb's copy, which holds only in-frame ones; the method was immunoSEQ multiplex PCR. V and J calls and clone size are given by that table; D and trimming were obtained from the DNA. The sample has under 250,000 clones, roughly 88% seen once. The chain is built from TRBV5-1 and TRBJ2-7, with 10 bases matching TRBD2. Sequenced sample: PBMCs or T cells enriched from blood (not recorded which). The clonotype was recovered from a woman under 40 who had been exposed to COVID-19. CDR3 DNA sequence: TGCGCCAGCAGCTTGACTAGCGGGAAACTCCACGAGCAGTACTTC. Protein sequence: CASSLTSGKLHEQYF.